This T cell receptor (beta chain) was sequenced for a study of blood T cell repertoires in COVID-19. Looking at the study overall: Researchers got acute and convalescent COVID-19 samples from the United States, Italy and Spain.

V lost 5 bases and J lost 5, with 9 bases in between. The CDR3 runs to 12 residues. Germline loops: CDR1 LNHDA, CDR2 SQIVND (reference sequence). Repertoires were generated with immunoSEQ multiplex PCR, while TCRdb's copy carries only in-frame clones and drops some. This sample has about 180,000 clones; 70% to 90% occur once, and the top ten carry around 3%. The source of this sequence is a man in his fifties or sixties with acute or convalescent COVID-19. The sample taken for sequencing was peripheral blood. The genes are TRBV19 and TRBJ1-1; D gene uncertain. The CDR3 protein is CASSPAGTEAFF. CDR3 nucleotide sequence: TGTGCCAGTAGTCCGGCCGGGACTGAAGCTTTCTTT. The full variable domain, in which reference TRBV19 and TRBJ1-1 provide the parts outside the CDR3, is DGGITQSPKYLFRKEGQNVTLSCEQNLNHDAMYWYRQDPGQGLRLIYYSQIVNDFQKGDIAEGYSVSREKKESFPLTVTSAQKNPTAFYLCASSPAGTEAFFGQGTRLTVV.